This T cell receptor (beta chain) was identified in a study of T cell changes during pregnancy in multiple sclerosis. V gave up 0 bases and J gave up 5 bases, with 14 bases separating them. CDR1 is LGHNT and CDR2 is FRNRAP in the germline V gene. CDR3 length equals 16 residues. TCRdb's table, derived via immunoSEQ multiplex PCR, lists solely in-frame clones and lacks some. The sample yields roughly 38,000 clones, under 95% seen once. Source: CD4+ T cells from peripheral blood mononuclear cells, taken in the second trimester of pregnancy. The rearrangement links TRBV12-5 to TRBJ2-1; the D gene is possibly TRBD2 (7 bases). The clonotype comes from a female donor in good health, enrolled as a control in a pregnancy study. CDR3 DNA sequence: TGTGCTAGTGGTTTGGTACTGGGGGGGGCGAACAATGAGCAGTTCTTC. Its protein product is CASGLVLGGANNEQFF.